A single sample is the source of the 12 T cell receptor beta chains below, sequenced in a study of radiotherapy plus CTLA-4 blockade in lung cancer. Sequencing used immunoSEQ multiplex PCR; TCRdb keeps in-frame clones, though not all of them. The sample consists of some 70,000 clones, around 80% of them appearing once. The sample consisted of peripheral blood, taken from a patient treated with radiotherapy plus ipilimumab. Source of these receptors: a human donor with non-small cell lung cancer who had a complete response to radiotherapy plus ipilimumab.

The chain carries TRBV19 and TRBJ2-1; D gene ambiguous. CDR3 length: 14 residues. CDR1 and CDR2 (germline): LNHDA, SQIVND (reference sequence). Trimming pared 7 bases from V and 6 bases from J, leaving 16 bases between. CDR3 in DNA: TGTGCCAGTATGGTGGCAGCTTCATCCAATGAGCAGTTCTTC. This encodes CASMVAASSNEQFF. Complete variable domain (other parts from reference TRBV19 and TRBJ2-1): DGGITQSPKYLFRKEGQNVTLSCEQNLNHDAMYWYRQDPGQGLRLIYYSQIVNDFQKGDIAEGYSVSREKKESFPLTVTSAQKNPTAFYLCASMVAASSNEQFFGPGTRLTVL.

This chain links TRBV27 with TRBJ1-3; no clear D gene. In germline, CDR1 is MNHEY, CDR2 SMNVEV (reference sequence). The CDR3 is 13 residues long. V was trimmed by 4 bases and J by 2 bases, leaving 6 bases between them. CDR3 in amino acids: CASSYNAGNTIYF. Written as DNA, the CDR3 is TGTGCCAGCAGTTACAATGCTGGAAACACCATATATTTT.

The CDR3 loop is CASKAEVTNYGYTF. The CDR3 region has the DNA TGTGCCAGTAAGGCGGAGGTGACTAACTATGGCTACACCTTC. The chain carries TRBV19 and TRBJ1-2; D not resolved. The CDR3 contains 14 residues. CDR1 and CDR2 (germline): LNHDA, SQIVND (reference sequence). Trimming took 7 bases from V and 0 from J, leaving 12 bases between them.

For this clone: Other nucleotide sequences in the sample specify the same CDR3. The rearrangement uses TRBV5-6 and TRBJ2-3; D not certain. Per the germline V gene, CDR1 is SGHDT and CDR2 is YYEEEE. V dropped 1 base and J dropped 1 base, with 4 bases sitting between them. The CDR3 consists of 13 residues. CDR3 amino acids: CASSLKGTDTQYF. Here the CDR3 DNA reads TGTGCCAGCAGCTTGAAAGGCACAGATACGCAGTATTTT.

The chain carries TRBV28 and TRBJ1-5, with D possibly being TRBD1 (6 bases). V gave up 4 bases and J gave up 1 base, with 8 bases separating them. The germline V gene encodes CDR1 MDHEN and CDR2 SYDVKM. The CDR3 consists of 14 residues. The DNA for the CDR3 is TGTGCCAGCAGTTCCGGGACAAGCAATCAGCCCCAGCATTTT. This sequence encodes CASSSGTSNQPQHF.

V is TRBV30 and J is TRBJ2-1; 12 bases agree with TRBD1. V lost 2 bases, J lost 7 bases, and 6 bases stayed unmatched. The CDR3 totals 15 residues. From germline, CDR1 is GTSNPN and CDR2 SVGIG (reference sequence). The CDR3 nucleotides read TGTGCCTGGAGTTTTAGGGACAGGGGGCGGAATGAGCAGTTCTTC. This gives the protein CAWSFRDRGRNEQFF.

This clone was observed a handful of times. The rearrangement joins TRBV27 to TRBJ1-1; 9 bases fit TRBD1. V was clipped by 5 bases and J by 0 bases; unmatched bases: 4. The CDR3 spans 15 residues. Germline CDR1 and CDR2: MNHEY and SMNVEV (reference sequence). The CDR3 nucleotides read TGTGCCAGCAGTCCCTGGGACAGGGTGAACACTGAAGCTTTCTTT. This sequence encodes CASSPWDRVNTEAFF.

This clone was seen a handful of times. V usage is TRBV18 and J usage is TRBJ2-7; a weak D match, TRBD2 (6 bases). The CDR3 runs 13 residues. V lost 4 bases to trimming and J lost 3 bases, with 10 bases between them. The germline V gene has CDR1 KGHSH and CDR2 LQKENI. The CDR3 sequence is CASSLGGIYEQYV. CDR3 in DNA: TGTGCCAGCTCACTGGGCGGGATCTACGAGCAGTACGTC.

V is TRBV6-7 and J is TRBJ2-7, with D possibly TRBD2 on 5 matching bases. TRBV6-7 is assigned to the ORF class and has an uncertain function. Trimming stripped 0 bases from V and 2 bases from J, with 14 bases between. The CDR3 length is 16 residues. CDR3 sequence reads: CASSYSSGLAAYEQYV. DNA for the CDR3: TGTGCCAGCAGTTACTCGAGTGGCCTAGCCGCCTACGAGCAGTACGTC.

The V and J genes are TRBV6-5 and TRBJ2-7, with 11 bases identical to TRBD2. V shed 5 bases and J 5 bases; nucleotides not matched to a gene: 2. Germline CDR1 and CDR2: MNHEY and SVGAGI. The CDR3 extends over 13 amino acids. The CDR3 DNA reads as TGTGCCAGCAGTCAGACTAGCGGGGACGAGCAGTACTTC. Translation: CASSQTSGDEQYF.

The J gene is TRBJ1-2, the V gene TRBV5-1, with no clear D. The CDR3 is 14 residues long. Per germline, CDR1 SGHRS and CDR2 YFSETQ. Trimming shortened V by 0 bases and J by 0 bases, and 6 bases separated the two germline ends. The CDR3 protein is CASSLDFTNYGYTF. In nucleotides, the CDR3 is TGCGCCAGCAGCTTGGACTTTACTAACTATGGCTACACCTTC. Looking up the rest from reference TRBV5-1 and TRBJ1-2 gives the full variable domain: KAGVTQTPRYLIKTRGQQVTLSCSPISGHRSVSWYQQTPGQGLQFLFEYFSETQRNKGNFPGRFSGRQFSNSRSEMNVSTLELGDSALYLCASSLDFTNYGYTFGSGTRLTVV.

The chain combines TRBV19 with TRBJ2-1; D possibly corresponds to TRBD2 (6 bases). Germline V gene data show CDR1 as LNHDA and CDR2 as SQIVND (reference sequence). Trimming removed 1 base at V and 9 bases at J, with 10 bases between. The CDR3 contains 13 residues. The CDR3 here is CASSIAGVGEQFF. DNA of the CDR3: TGTGCCAGTAGTATAGCGGGAGTGGGTGAGCAGTTCTTC.